This TCR beta chain is drawn from a study of OX40 agonist ivuxolimab in advanced cancers. Study context: Among those enrolled, mean age was around 60 years (range 23 to 79) and 75% to 85% were male.

This clone was counted a few times. Additional DNA sequences in this sample encode the identical CDR3. Here immunoSEQ multiplex PCR was the method, and the copy in TCRdb shows in-frame clones only, minus some. The sample shows around 22,000 clones, 85% to 90% of them seen only once. V was pared by 5 bases and J by 5 bases, with 10 bases between. Germline CDR1 reads SGHNT; CDR2 reads YYREEE (reference sequence). This CDR3 contains 12 residues. The sample consisted of CD4+ or CD8+ T cells sorted from blood, taken in a trial of the OX40 agonist ivuxolimab. The source of this sequence is an adult with an advanced solid tumor such as melanoma, head and neck, liver or kidney cancer. The chain combines TRBV5-4 with TRBJ1-1; D possibly corresponds to TRBD1 (6 bases). The CDR3 region has the DNA TGTGCCAGCAGTCCCAGGGGAACTGAAGCTTTCTTT. Amino acids: CASSPRGTEAFF.